This TCR beta chain was identified during a study of shared clonotypes between healthy human individuals. Study at large: Donors consisted of two women and three men between 18 and 49. CD4 naive and CD4 memory each took three plates per donor, while CD8 naive took two and CD8 memory one.

Sorted subsets were amplified in replicate PCRs using 200 ng DNA, 30,000 to 35,000 T cell genomes. Assay: immunoSEQ multiplex PCR; the TCRdb copy retains only in-frame clones and omits some. The sample contains about 2.2 million clones, over 85% of which appear only once. This CDR3 is 13 amino acids long. The germline V and J ends were trimmed by 4 bases and 5 bases, with 9 bases remaining between them. Germline assignment: CDR1 MNHEY and CDR2 SVGAGI. Naive CD8 cells lacked CD45RO, underwent positive selection for CCR7 and left out terminally differentiated effector memory CD45RA+ cells. Sequencing used naive CD8+ T cells from PBMCs. The rearrangement joins TRBV6-5 to TRBJ1-5; perhaps TRBD1 as D (6 bases). The source is a man between 18 and 35 years old in good health. Some clones in this sample may be carry-over from other donors' samples. The CDR3 region has the DNA TGTGCCAGCAGTTGGGGGGCGGATCAGCCCCAGCATTTT. Translation: CASSWGADQPQHF.